The rows below give T cell receptor beta chains drawn from one sample of a study of T cells in narcolepsy. Method: immunoSEQ multiplex PCR; TCRdb's copy keeps in-frame clones and lacks some. This repertoire shows about 27,000 clones, approximately 89% found once; its top ten account for around 1.1%. Sequencing input: CD45RA- memory CD4+ T cells from PBMCs. These TCRs come from a human donor with narcolepsy. Each CDR3 is given with its conserved first and last residue. A D gene is named only where the DNA matches it firmly. Where a row states a size, it is once, few, many or the class of an expanded clone; other rows omit it.

v_call: TRBV18; clone_size: few; d_call: -; j_call: TRBJ1-6; cdr3_nt: TGTGCCAGCTCACCGAAGGCCCCCTCCTATAATTCACCCCTCCACTTT; cdr3_aa: CASSPKAPSYNSPLHF
v_call: TRBV12-5; clone_size: -; d_call: -; j_call: TRBJ1-1; cdr3_nt: TGTGCTAGTGGTTTGGCCGCGGCCATGAACACTGAAGCTTTCTTT; cdr3_aa: CASGLAAAMNTEAFF
v_call: TRBV5-1; clone_size: -; d_call: -; j_call: TRBJ1-1; cdr3_nt: TGCGCCAGCAGCTTGATGGCAGGGAATACTGAAGCTTTCTTT; cdr3_aa: CASSLMAGNTEAFF
v_call: TRBV7-8; clone_size: -; d_call: -; j_call: TRBJ2-2; cdr3_nt: TGTGCCAGTGCACCTAGGGGGGGGAACACCGGGGAGCTGTTTTTT; cdr3_aa: CASAPRGGNTGELFF
v_call: TRBV5-1; clone_size: -; d_call: TRBD2; j_call: TRBJ2-2; cdr3_nt: TGCGCCAGCAGCTTGGTCCGGCTAGCGGACGGGGAGCTGTTTTTT; cdr3_aa: CASSLVRLADGELFF
v_call: TRBV2; clone_size: once; d_call: -; j_call: TRBJ1-6; cdr3_nt: TGTGCCAGCAGTGCTCAGGGACTTAGGGGTAATTCACCCCTCCACTTT; cdr3_aa: CASSAQGLRGNSPLHF
v_call: TRBV5-1; clone_size: -; d_call: -; j_call: TRBJ2-1; cdr3_nt: TGCGCCAGCAGCTTGGGTCCAGCGGGCGATTACAATGAGCAGTTCTTC; cdr3_aa: CASSLGPAGDYNEQFF
v_call: TRBV27; clone_size: -; d_call: -; j_call: TRBJ2-1; cdr3_nt: TGTGCCAGCACCATCGCCGGGGGCTTCGGATACAATGAGCAGTTCTTC; cdr3_aa: CASTIAGGFGYNEQFF
v_call: TRBV18; clone_size: -; d_call: -; j_call: TRBJ1-2; cdr3_nt: TGTGCCAGCTCGCCGGACGGAAACTATGGCTACACCTTC; cdr3_aa: CASSPDGNYGYTF
v_call: TRBV27; clone_size: -; d_call: -; j_call: TRBJ1-1; cdr3_nt: TGTGCCAGCGCCAGAAGTATGAACACTGAAGCTTTCTTT; cdr3_aa: CASARSMNTEAFF
v_call: TRBV29-1; clone_size: -; d_call: -; j_call: TRBJ1-5; cdr3_nt: TGCAGCGTTGAAACACAGGAGAATCAGCCCCAGCATTTT; cdr3_aa: CSVETQENQPQHF
v_call: TRBV2; clone_size: -; d_call: -; j_call: TRBJ1-5; cdr3_nt: TGTGCCAGCAGTGAGTTTGCGGGAGCAGGTCAGCCCCAGCATTTT; cdr3_aa: CASSEFAGAGQPQHF
v_call: TRBV7-6; clone_size: -; d_call: -; j_call: TRBJ1-3; cdr3_nt: TGTGCCAGCTCAGGAAATTCTGGAAACACCATATATTTT; cdr3_aa: CASSGNSGNTIYF
v_call: TRBV7-6; clone_size: -; d_call: TRBD2; j_call: TRBJ2-1; cdr3_nt: TGTGCCAGCAGCTCGCTAGCGGGGTCGAATGAGCAGTTCTTC; cdr3_aa: CASSSLAGSNEQFF
v_call: TRBV7-9; clone_size: -; d_call: -; j_call: TRBJ2-5; cdr3_nt: TGTGCCAGCAGCTTAGCGCGCGACGAAGAGACCCAGTACTTC; cdr3_aa: CASSLARDEETQYF
v_call: TRBV5-4; clone_size: -; d_call: -; j_call: TRBJ2-5; cdr3_nt: TGTGCCAGCAGCCCTCCCGGAGGGTACCAAGAGACCCAGTACTTC; cdr3_aa: CASSPPGGYQETQYF
v_call: TRBV9; clone_size: -; d_call: -; j_call: TRBJ2-6; cdr3_nt: TGTGCCAGCAGCCCGGGCCCGGAGATCGCCAACGTCCTGACTTTC; cdr3_aa: CASSPGPEIANVLTF
v_call: TRBV5-1; clone_size: -; d_call: TRBD1; j_call: TRBJ1-2; cdr3_nt: TGCGCCAGCAGCCCGAGTCCCGGGACAGGGAACTATGGCTACACCTTC; cdr3_aa: CASSPSPGTGNYGYTF
v_call: TRBV19; clone_size: once; d_call: TRBD1; j_call: TRBJ1-6; cdr3_nt: TGTGCCAGTAGTCAACAGGGGGCGGCGAATTCACCCCTCCACTTT; cdr3_aa: CASSQQGAANSPLHF
v_call: TRBV7-6; clone_size: -; d_call: -; j_call: TRBJ2-7; cdr3_nt: TGTGCCAGCAGCTTAGACCCCCCACCGGGGGCGGTCGAGCAGTACTTC; cdr3_aa: CASSLDPPPGAVEQYF
v_call: TRBV5-1; clone_size: -; d_call: -; j_call: TRBJ1-2; cdr3_nt: TGCGCCAGCAGCTTGGAATCAGTCAACTATGGCTACACCTTC; cdr3_aa: CASSLESVNYGYTF
v_call: TRBV6-6; clone_size: -; d_call: -; j_call: TRBJ1-1; cdr3_nt: TGTGCCAGCAGTTACTTGGAGAACACTGAAGCTTTCTTT; cdr3_aa: CASSYLENTEAFF
v_call: TRBV29-1; clone_size: -; d_call: TRBD1; j_call: TRBJ1-1; cdr3_nt: TGCAGCGTTCTCACAGGGGGAGGGAAAGCTTTCTTT; cdr3_aa: CSVLTGGGKAFF
v_call: TRBV4-2; clone_size: -; d_call: TRBD2; j_call: TRBJ2-1; cdr3_nt: TGTGCCAGCAGCCAATTAGCGGGGGGGTTCGATGAGCAGTTCTTC; cdr3_aa: CASSQLAGGFDEQFF
v_call: TRBV9; clone_size: -; d_call: -; j_call: TRBJ1-4; cdr3_nt: TGTGCCAGCAGCTACTCACAGGGAGCTAATGAAAAACTGTTTTTT; cdr3_aa: CASSYSQGANEKLFF
v_call: TRBV2; clone_size: -; d_call: -; j_call: TRBJ2-1; cdr3_nt: TGTGCCAGCAGTGAAGCCGGGAGTGGTGAGCAGTTCTTC; cdr3_aa: CASSEAGSGEQFF
v_call: TRBV10-3; clone_size: -; d_call: -; j_call: TRBJ2-1; cdr3_nt: TGTGCCATCAGTGAATCGGGTAAAAAGGATGTCGGTGAGCAGTTCTTC; cdr3_aa: CAISESGKKDVGEQFF
v_call: TRBV18; clone_size: -; d_call: TRBD2; j_call: TRBJ2-7; cdr3_nt: TGTGCCAGCTCACCAAACGCAGCGGGGGGCTCCTACGAGCAGTACTTC; cdr3_aa: CASSPNAAGGSYEQYF
v_call: TRBV6-6; clone_size: -; d_call: -; j_call: TRBJ1-2; cdr3_nt: TGTGCCAGCACCATTATTGGAGACGGAAGATATGGCTACACCTTC; cdr3_aa: CASTIIGDGRYGYTF
v_call: TRBV7-9; clone_size: -; d_call: TRBD1; j_call: TRBJ1-3; cdr3_nt: TGTGCCAATCAGGGACAGTTCTCTGGAAACACCATATATTTT; cdr3_aa: CANQGQFSGNTIYF
v_call: TRBV5-1; clone_size: -; d_call: -; j_call: TRBJ2-7; cdr3_nt: TGCGCCAGCAGCTACGGCTCCGTGAGCTCCTACGAGCAGTACTTC; cdr3_aa: CASSYGSVSSYEQYF
v_call: TRBV10-3; clone_size: -; d_call: -; j_call: TRBJ2-7; cdr3_nt: TGTGCCATCAGGGGCCCTGCGGACTCCTACGAGCAGTACTTC; cdr3_aa: CAIRGPADSYEQYF
v_call: TRBV10-3; clone_size: -; d_call: TRBD1; j_call: TRBJ1-1; cdr3_nt: TGTGCCATCAGTCAAGACGGACAGGACATGAACACTGAAGCTTTCTTT; cdr3_aa: CAISQDGQDMNTEAFF
v_call: TRBV19; clone_size: -; d_call: -; j_call: TRBJ1-2; cdr3_nt: TGTGCCAGTAGTATGGCCGGCCGGGGCTACACCTTC; cdr3_aa: CASSMAGRGYTF
v_call: TRBV5-1; clone_size: -; d_call: -; j_call: TRBJ1-1; cdr3_nt: TGCGCCAGCAGCTTGGAAAGTCAAGGGACTGAAGCTTTCTTT; cdr3_aa: CASSLESQGTEAFF
v_call: TRBV5-1; clone_size: -; d_call: TRBD2; j_call: TRBJ2-1; cdr3_nt: TGCGCCAGCAGCCCGACTAGCGGGGGGGCTTCCTACAATGAGCAGTTCTTC; cdr3_aa: CASSPTSGGASYNEQFF
v_call: TRBV11-2; clone_size: -; d_call: TRBD1; j_call: TRBJ2-7; cdr3_nt: TGTGCCAGCAGCTCATCGGACAGGGGAAATCACGAGCAGTACTTC; cdr3_aa: CASSSSDRGNHEQYF
v_call: TRBV4-1; clone_size: -; d_call: TRBD2; j_call: TRBJ2-1; cdr3_nt: TGCGCCAGCAGCCACGGACCTGGCGGGGGGGCTTACAATGAGCAGTTCTTC; cdr3_aa: CASSHGPGGGAYNEQFF
v_call: TRBV5-1; clone_size: -; d_call: TRBD1; j_call: TRBJ2-5; cdr3_nt: TGCGCCAGCAGCTTGGTAGGGACAGTCGAAGAGACCCAGTACTTC; cdr3_aa: CASSLVGTVEETQYF
v_call: TRBV5-4; clone_size: once; d_call: -; j_call: TRBJ1-6; cdr3_nt: TGTGCCAGCAGCTTGCTGGGCAGGGGATCCTATAATTCACCCCTCCACTTT; cdr3_aa: CASSLLGRGSYNSPLHF
v_call: TRBV18; clone_size: -; d_call: -; j_call: TRBJ2-5; cdr3_nt: TGTGCCAGCTCGCAGAGGGAGCAAGAGACCCAGTACTTC; cdr3_aa: CASSQREQETQYF
v_call: TRBV4-3; clone_size: -; d_call: -; j_call: TRBJ2-6; cdr3_nt: TGCGCCAGCAGCTCCTTTCTAGGACGTCACAAAGTCGGGTTC; cdr3_aa: CASSSFLGRHKVGF
v_call: TRBV7-2; clone_size: -; d_call: -; j_call: TRBJ2-1; cdr3_nt: TGTGCCAGCAGCTTAGGGGGAGACGGTGATAATGAGCAGTTCTTC; cdr3_aa: CASSLGGDGDNEQFF
v_call: TRBV25-1; clone_size: -; d_call: TRBD2; j_call: TRBJ2-2; cdr3_nt: TGTGCCAGCTCCTCCCAGGGACTAGCGGGGGGGCGGGCCGGGGAGCTGTTTTTT; cdr3_aa: CASSSQGLAGGRAGELFF
v_call: TRBV5-8; clone_size: -; d_call: -; j_call: TRBJ1-1; cdr3_nt: TGTGCCAGCAGCTTGGGTAGCGGGGTGAACACTGAAGCTTTCTTT; cdr3_aa: CASSLGSGVNTEAFF
v_call: TRBV9; clone_size: -; d_call: -; j_call: TRBJ1-2; cdr3_nt: TGTGCCAGCAGCGTAGGGGGCGGCTCCTGGGACTATGGCTACACCTTC; cdr3_aa: CASSVGGGSWDYGYTF
v_call: TRBV5-1; clone_size: -; d_call: TRBD2; j_call: TRBJ2-1; cdr3_nt: TGCGCCAGCAGCTTTAGCGGGGATCCCTACAATGAGCAGTTCTTC; cdr3_aa: CASSFSGDPYNEQFF
v_call: TRBV19; clone_size: -; d_call: -; j_call: TRBJ1-5; cdr3_nt: TGTGCCAGTTGGGGGGGGCGCAATCAGCCCCAGCATTTT; cdr3_aa: CASWGGRNQPQHF
v_call: TRBV6-1; clone_size: -; d_call: TRBD1; j_call: TRBJ1-5; cdr3_nt: TGTGCCAGCAGTGAAGCGAAGAACAGGGGGAGCAATCAGCCCCAGCATTTT; cdr3_aa: CASSEAKNRGSNQPQHF
v_call: TRBV19; clone_size: -; d_call: -; j_call: TRBJ2-5; cdr3_nt: TGTGCCAGTAGCCCACGAAGTCTAGGAGAGACCCAGTACTTC; cdr3_aa: CASSPRSLGETQYF
v_call: TRBV18; clone_size: -; d_call: -; j_call: TRBJ2-1; cdr3_nt: TGTGCCAGCTCACCACTGAAGAGCTCCTACAATGAGCAGTTCTTC; cdr3_aa: CASSPLKSSYNEQFF
v_call: TRBV15; clone_size: once; d_call: -; j_call: TRBJ1-3; cdr3_nt: TGTGCCACCAGCAGTCCGGGGTACGGAAACACCATATATTTT; cdr3_aa: CATSSPGYGNTIYF
v_call: TRBV10-3; clone_size: -; d_call: TRBD1; j_call: TRBJ1-2; cdr3_nt: TGTGCCATCAGTGAGTCAGGACAGGCTCTCTATGGCTACACCTTC; cdr3_aa: CAISESGQALYGYTF
v_call: TRBV5-1; clone_size: -; d_call: -; j_call: TRBJ2-2; cdr3_nt: TGCGCCAGCAGCTCCGGTTTCACCGATTTCGGCGGGGAGCTGTTTTTT; cdr3_aa: CASSSGFTDFGGELFF
v_call: TRBV2; clone_size: -; d_call: -; j_call: TRBJ2-7; cdr3_nt: TGTGCCAGCAGTGGGGATACCTACGAGCAGTACTTC; cdr3_aa: CASSGDTYEQYF
v_call: TRBV7-2; clone_size: -; d_call: -; j_call: TRBJ1-2; cdr3_nt: TGTGCCAGCAGCTTAGCGCCGGGCAGGACTACCTATGGCTACACCTTC; cdr3_aa: CASSLAPGRTTYGYTF
v_call: TRBV6-6; clone_size: -; d_call: TRBD1; j_call: TRBJ2-7; cdr3_nt: TGTGCCAGCAGTAGACAGGGGGCGGGGGTAGAGCAGTACTTC; cdr3_aa: CASSRQGAGVEQYF